Below, one T cell receptor (beta chain) is given with its context. Its matching antigen is unknown. The table came from immunoSEQ multiplex PCR; TCRdb's copy has only in-frame clones and leaves some out. The data contain some 15,000 clones, more than 65% of them seen just once; the ten biggest clones take up under 50%. At cycle 4 day 1, cycle 7 day 1, and baseline, blood was sampled. This entry belongs to a study of OX40 agonist ivuxolimab in advanced cancers. Study overall: The study treated patients with ivuxolimab, an agonistic anti-OX40 (CD134) antibody.

V lost 7 bases and J lost 4; bases outside the gene matches: 8. The CDR3 runs 15 residues. Per germline, CDR1 ENHRY and CDR2 SYGVKD. Study results and limitations: Expanded peripheral T cells had an undetermined antigen specificity.

This chain joins TRBV10-3 and TRBJ2-2; TRBD2 aligns across 8 bases. Sequencing was performed on CD4+ or CD8+ T cells sorted from blood, taken in a trial of the OX40 agonist ivuxolimab. The clonotype was recovered from an adult with an advanced solid tumor such as melanoma, head and neck, liver or kidney cancer. Written as DNA, the CDR3 is TGTGCCATCAAACCGGGACTAGACCTCACCGGGGAGCTGTTTTTT. It encodes CAIKPGLDLTGELFF.